The 5 T cell receptor beta chains below were found in one sample sequenced in a study of cytomegalovirus exposure and HLA in healthy donors. A multiplex PCR was run with 60 Vbeta primers and 13 Jbeta primers. Sequencing was performed with immunoSEQ multiplex PCR; in TCRdb, only in-frame clones are kept and a portion is missing. The sample records approximately 100,000 clones, 75% being singletons. The sequenced sample consisted of PBMCs. The receptors were sampled from a male donor in good health and CMV-seropositive.

The chain carries TRBV5-4 and TRBJ1-2, with D perhaps matching TRBD1 (5 bases). Germline loops: CDR1 SGHNT, CDR2 YYREEE (reference sequence). This CDR3 spans 14 amino acids. Trimming removed 4 bases at V and 1 base at J, with 11 bases between. DNA for the CDR3: TGTGCCAGCAGCCCCCGGGGGGGTAACTATGGCTACACCTTC. Translation gives CASSPRGGNYGYTF.

The chain combines TRBV7-2 with TRBJ1-1; maybe TRBD1 (6 bases). The CDR3 spans 14 residues. Looked up from germline, CDR1 is SGHTA and CDR2 is FQGNSA. V shed 5 bases and J shed 1 base, with 11 bases lying between them. The CDR3 nucleotides are TGTGCCAGCAGCCTAACAGGGCCGAACACTGAAGCTTTCTTT. Amino acid sequence: CASSLTGPNTEAFF.

The genes are TRBV7-6 and TRBJ1-4, with TRBD1 as a possible D gene (6 bases). Germline V gene lookup returns CDR1 SGHVS and CDR2 FNYEAQ. The ends were cut back, 4 bases at V and 12 bases at J, with 15 bases in the middle. The CDR3 length is 13 residues. CDR3 sequence reads: CASSSIRDIELFF. Here the CDR3 DNA reads TGTGCCAGCAGCTCAATCCGGGACATTGAACTGTTTTTT.

With respect to this clone: This specimen includes other DNA sequences encoding the same CDR3. J is TRBJ2-3 and V is TRBV28; TRBD1 might be the D (5 bases). The CDR3 totals 14 residues. The V end lost 8 bases, the J end lost 2 bases, and 14 bases lay between the germline ends. Germline loops: CDR1 MDHEN, CDR2 SYDVKM. The CDR3 DNA reads as TGTGCCAGCTCCCTTCAGGGTTCCACAGATACGCAGTATTTT. Translation: CASSLQGSTDTQYF.

The rearrangement links TRBV27 to TRBJ2-7; no firm D call. Trimming took off 5 bases at V and 1 base at J, with 15 bases between the two ends. The CDR3 sequence is 15 residues long. The V gene's germline CDR1 is MNHEY and CDR2 SMNVEV (reference sequence). CDR3 sequence reads: CASSTRVFGSYEQYF. DNA of the CDR3: TGTGCCAGCAGTACTCGGGTTTTCGGGTCCTACGAGCAGTACTTC.